This T cell receptor (beta chain) was sequenced in a study of CD8+CD57+ T cells in acquired aplastic anemia (dated by TCRdb to about 2018). About the full investigation: DNA extracted from sorted CD4+ and CD8+ cells had a mean of about 3 ug, with a range of 0.2 to 27.4 ug. Mean read counts for healthy donor samples were 9 million to 10.8 million for CD4+ cells and 11 million to 14 million for CD8+ cells.

About this clonotype itself: What antigen it recognizes has not been identified. The sample holds no much larger clone one base away, and base qualities are not on file.

In the study, sorted CD4+ and CD8+ blood T cells from patients with severe aplastic anemia and from healthy subjects underwent deep sequencing of TCR repertoires. Ficoll-Paque density gradient centrifugation was used to isolate peripheral blood mononuclear cells. Before DNA extraction, CD4+ and CD8+ T cells were sorted with FACS or magnetic beads. Genomic DNA was used as template for profiling of TCR beta VDJ combinations and CDR3 sequences. An Illumina HiSeq 2000 was the platform used for TCR repertoire sequencing. As for the original processing: TRBV/TRBJ rearrangement plots, CDR3 size and DJ length profiles, and Simpson's diversity index were used to evaluate the repertoires. The most abundant DNA sequence in the deep sequencing data was taken as the immunodominant clone. CDR3 amino acid sequences were screened for sharing across subjects and compared with published repertoires and the VDJdb database. Through fastp at Q25 and MiXCR, TCRdb rebuilt clones from the public reads, retaining in-frame beta chains. Here each entry gathers all rows of one CDR3 protein and keeps the most common genes and DNA. None of the V and J calls come from the authors' own analysis; TCRdb made them. In all, the sample holds about 180,000 distinct CDR3 sequences, and 35% to 50% of those were seen once. The ten largest clonotypes hold around 2.9% of the sample.

Here is what the overall study found, with its caveats: No significant difference in CD8+ Simpson's diversity was found between patients and healthy controls (P=0.060). Although around 30 CD8+ CDR3 sequences were shared by patients and controls, these sequences appeared highly expressed in patients and within the immunodominant clones of patients.

The CDR3 has 13 amino acids, counting the end cysteine and phenylalanine. The DNA shown is the 39-base CDR3, in frame from base 1. CDR1 and CDR2 (MNHNS, SASEGT) derive from the germline V gene. V gives up 10 bases and J gives up 0 bases, and the segment between their germline ends measures 12 bases. Material: sorted CD4+, CD8+, or CD8+CD57+ T cells (not recorded which) from PBMCs. The receptor was isolated from a human donor in good health. The chain employs TRBV6-1 and TRBJ1-1, with no D gene named confidently. The CDR3 here reads CATAVSLNTEAFF. The DNA reads TGTGCCACAGCAGTCTCCCTGAACACTGAAGCTTTCTTT.